The 20 T cell receptor beta chains given below trace back to one sample, sequenced in a study of blood T cell repertoires in COVID-19. Some clones are missing from TCRdb's copy, which holds only in-frame ones; the method was immunoSEQ multiplex PCR. Here the sample spans under 250,000 clones, around 86% being singletons. Sequenced material: peripheral blood. Receptors originate from an elderly man with acute or convalescent COVID-19.

V is TRBV6-4 and J is TRBJ1-1; D possibly corresponds to TRBD1 (6 bases). The CDR3 consists of 12 residues. V was shortened by 3 bases and J by 11 bases, with 13 bases between the two germline ends. Germline V gene sequence: CDR1 MRHNA, CDR2 SNTAGT. The CDR3 reads CASSEGGGRAFF. In DNA, the CDR3 is TGTGCCAGCAGTGAAGGGGGAGGGAGGGCTTTCTTT.

The chain has TRBV7-9 and TRBJ2-1; 7 nucleotides line up with TRBD1. Germline CDR1 and CDR2: SEHNR and FQNEAQ (reference sequence). This CDR3 is built from 15 residues. V shed 4 bases and J 6 bases; nucleotides not matched to a gene: 9. The CDR3 DNA follows: TGTGCCAGCAGCTCCTTAGACAGGGTGGGCAATGAGCAGTTCTTC. Its protein is CASSSLDRVGNEQFF.

The chain couples TRBV11-2 to TRBJ1-6, with D hard to call. CDR1 and CDR2 (germline): SGHAT, FQNNGV. V was clipped by 0 bases and J by 14 bases, with 17 bases between them. The CDR3 covers 15 residues. CDR3 in DNA: TGTGCCAGCAGCTTAGATTTGGGCCAGGTGGCGTCCCTCCACTTT. Amino acid sequence: CASSLDLGQVASLHF.

The rearrangement uses TRBV19 and TRBJ1-5; D is unresolved. The CDR3 length is 14 residues. The V and J ends lost 0 bases and 6 bases respectively, with 9 bases between them. Germline CDR1 is LNHDA and CDR2 is SQIVND (reference sequence). In DNA form, the CDR3 reads TGTGCCAGTAGTATAGATCAAGGGAGTCAGCCCCAGCATTTT. Residues: CASSIDQGSQPQHF.

The rearrangement uses TRBV4-1 and TRBJ2-1; 7 nucleotides align to TRBD2. The CDR3 spans 17 residues. Trimming cost V 0 bases and J 4 bases; bases outside gene matches: 9. The V gene's germline CDR1 is MGHRA and CDR2 YSYEKL. The CDR3 region is CASSQDTRTRLYNEQFF. The CDR3 DNA reads as TGCGCCAGCAGCCAAGATACCCGGACTAGACTTTACAATGAGCAGTTCTTC.

This clone was seen a handful of times. V is TRBV19 and J is TRBJ1-1; D might be TRBD1 (5 bases). V dropped 8 bases and J dropped 5 bases, with 15 bases sitting between them. Germline V CDR1 and CDR2: LNHDA, SQIVND (reference sequence). The CDR3 runs 13 residues. The CDR3 loop is CASSAFRGTEAFF. The DNA of the CDR3 is TGTGCCAGTTCGGCTTTTCGGGGGACTGAAGCTTTCTTT.

V is TRBV5-5 and J is TRBJ2-2; D not resolved. The CDR3 sequence is 14 residues long. The germline V gene has CDR1 SGHKS and CDR2 YYEKEE (reference sequence). Trimming cost V 0 bases and J 0 bases, with 3 bases left between them. The CDR3 bases are TGTGCCAGCAGCTTGGCCGCGAACACCGGGGAGCTGTTTTTT. It translates to CASSLAANTGELFF.

This clone was detected a few times. The rearrangement uses TRBV2 and TRBJ1-1; D uncertain. The CDR3 consists of 14 residues. The V and J ends lost 5 bases and 1 base respectively, with 11 bases between them. Germline V CDR1 and CDR2: SNHLY, FYNNEI. The CDR3 DNA follows: TGTGCCAGCAGTTTGGTAGCTACGAACACTGAAGCTTTCTTT. Translating it yields CASSLVATNTEAFF.

J is TRBJ2-1 and V is TRBV28, with 12 bases matching TRBD2. J gave up 8 bases and V 5 bases, and 7 bases lay outside the gene matches. CDR1 and CDR2 from the germline V gene are MDHEN and SYDVKM. The CDR3 length is 15 residues. Here the CDR3 reads CASSGLAGTYHEQFF. CDR3 DNA sequence: TGTGCCAGCAGTGGACTAGCGGGAACCTATCATGAGCAGTTCTTC.

A few counts support this clone. The J gene is TRBJ1-6, the V gene TRBV5-4, with a weak D call TRBD1 (6 bases). The CDR3 covers 14 residues. In germline, CDR1 is SGHNT, CDR2 YYREEE (reference sequence). Trimming left V 0 bases short and J 8 bases short, with 9 bases between. As DNA, the CDR3 is TGTGCCAGCAGCTTGGCGGCAGGGGATTCACCCCTCCACTTT. It codes for CASSLAAGDSPLHF.

The rearrangement links TRBV19 to TRBJ2-7, with D perhaps matching TRBD2 (5 bases). The CDR3 is 13 amino acids. CDR1 LNHDA and CDR2 SQIVND come from the germline V gene (reference sequence). Trimming pared 6 bases from V and 6 bases from J, leaving 15 bases between. For the CDR3, the DNA is TGTGCCAGTAGCCCGCAACTAGGACCCGAGCAGTACTTC. Translating gives CASSPQLGPEQYF.

The V and J genes are TRBV2 and TRBJ1-1; D gene unclear. Trimming took 7 bases from V and 0 from J, leaving 9 bases between them. CDR1 and CDR2 (germline): SNHLY, FYNNEI. The CDR3 covers 13 residues. The CDR3 region is CASNRDMNTEAFF. CDR3 nucleotides: TGTGCCAGCAATCGAGACATGAACACTGAAGCTTTCTTT.

This chain links TRBV7-9 with TRBJ2-3; D is uncertain. The germline CDR1 and CDR2 sequences are SEHNR and FQNEAQ (reference sequence). The CDR3 extends over 13 amino acids. Trimming took off 5 bases at V and 6 bases at J, with 12 bases between the two ends. As DNA, the CDR3 is TGTGCCAGCAGCCCCCACGTGGGCGATACGCAGTATTTT. Its protein is CASSPHVGDTQYF.

The chain recombines TRBV29-1 with TRBJ2-6, with TRBD1 matching 8 bases. Losses at the gene ends were 5 bases for V and 2 bases for J; bases not matched to a gene: 2. CDR3 size: 14 residues. Germline CDR1 reads SQVTM; CDR2 reads ANQGSEA. The CDR3 loop is CSVKQGAGANVLTF. DNA of the CDR3: TGCAGCGTTAAACAGGGGGCTGGGGCCAACGTCCTGACTTTC.

The chain combines TRBV27 with TRBJ2-2, with a possible D match to TRBD1 (6 bases). CDR1 is MNHEY and CDR2 is SMNVEV in the germline V gene (reference sequence). The CDR3 has 15 residues. The ends were cut back, 5 bases at V and 2 bases at J, with 12 bases in the middle. CDR3 loop: CASSLTGRNTGELFF. Written as DNA, the CDR3 is TGTGCCAGCAGTCTGACAGGACGAAACACCGGGGAGCTGTTTTTT.

The genes are TRBV21-1 and TRBJ1-5. TRBV21-1 is marked as a pseudogene. The CDR3 runs 15 residues. CDR3 DNA: TGTGCCAGCAGCAAAAATTTTAGTCGAGGACAGCCCCAGCATTTT. As protein: CASSKNFSRGQPQHF.

This clone was seen a few times. The gene calls are TRBV2 and TRBJ1-5; unclear D gene. Germline V gives CDR1 SNHLY, CDR2 FYNNEI. V lost 0 bases, J lost 1 base, and 10 bases lay in between. CDR3 size: 16 residues. CDR3 region: CASSEARSWSNQPQHF. CDR3 coding DNA: TGTGCCAGCAGTGAAGCGCGGTCGTGGAGCAATCAGCCCCAGCATTTT.

This clone was seen only once. The chain recombines TRBV7-2 with TRBJ1-1; D is undetermined. CDR1 SGHTA and CDR2 FQGNSA come from the germline V gene. Trimming took 5 bases from V and 1 from J, leaving 11 bases between them. The CDR3 sequence is 14 residues long. The CDR3 region is CASSPHWQNTEAFF. The CDR3 DNA follows: TGTGCCAGCAGCCCCCATTGGCAGAACACTGAAGCTTTCTTT.

This clone has more than one count but fewer than ten. The rearrangement uses TRBV7-2 and TRBJ2-7; TRBD1 matches at 7 bases. V dropped 5 bases and J dropped 2; count of bases not matched to a gene: 9. Germline assignment: CDR1 SGHTA and CDR2 FQGNSA. The CDR3 spans 15 residues. The CDR3 DNA follows: TGTGCCAGCAGCCTTTGGGACAGTCCGACCTACGAGCAGTACTTC. It translates to CASSLWDSPTYEQYF.

This clone was observed once. The chain recombines TRBV9 with TRBJ1-2, with 11 bases fitting TRBD1. Germline CDR1 and CDR2: SGDLS and YYNGEE. There are 14 residues in the CDR3. J gave up 13 bases and V 6 bases, and 14 bases lay outside the gene matches. The CDR3 is CASTRQSGQGAPTF. The CDR3 region has the DNA TGTGCCAGCACCCGTCAGTCTGGACAGGGGGCTCCCACCTTC.